There are a few counts of the clone carrying this T cell receptor (beta chain). Sequencing used immunoSEQ multiplex PCR; TCRdb keeps in-frame clones, though not all of them. The sample includes approximately 330,000 clones, roughly nine tenths of them seen just once. The data belong to a study of blood T cell repertoires in COVID-19. V was pared by 4 bases and J by 2 bases, with 17 bases between. Germline CDR1 and CDR2: SNHLY and FYNNEI. The CDR3 has 16 residues. The chain carries TRBV2 and TRBJ2-5, with D hard to call. Material for sequencing was PBMCs or T cells enriched from blood (not recorded which). The sequence derives from a woman under 40 who had recovered from COVID-19. This chain's CDR3 is CASSASLAAPQETQYF. The DNA for the CDR3 is TGTGCCAGCAGTGCTTCGTTGGCGGCACCACAAGAGACCCAGTACTTC.